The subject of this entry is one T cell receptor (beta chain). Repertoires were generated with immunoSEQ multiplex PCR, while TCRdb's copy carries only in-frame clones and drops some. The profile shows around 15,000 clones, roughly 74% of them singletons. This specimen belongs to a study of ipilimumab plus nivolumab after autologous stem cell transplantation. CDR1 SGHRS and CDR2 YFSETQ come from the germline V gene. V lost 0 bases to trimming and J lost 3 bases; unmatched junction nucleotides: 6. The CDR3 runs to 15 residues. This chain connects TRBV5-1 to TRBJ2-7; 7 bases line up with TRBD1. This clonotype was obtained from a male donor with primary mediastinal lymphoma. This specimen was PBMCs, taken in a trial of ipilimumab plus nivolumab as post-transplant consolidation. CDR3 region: CASSLGQGVLYEQYF. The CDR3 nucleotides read TGCGCCAGCAGCTTGGGTCAGGGGGTTCTCTACGAGCAGTACTTC.